These T cell receptor beta chains were read from a single sample in a study of blood T cell repertoires in COVID-19. TCRdb's table, derived via immunoSEQ multiplex PCR, lists solely in-frame clones and lacks some. The sample has about 270,000 clones; 88% are singletons. Material: PBMCs or T cells enriched from blood (not recorded which). The receptor set was obtained from a woman aged 60-70 years in a cohort exposed to, infected with or recovered from COVID-19 (not recorded which). The CDR3 runs from the conserved cysteine through the conserved F or W. Fields, in order: CDR3 DNA, CDR3 protein, clone size, D gene, J gene, V gene. The D gene is left open where the match is weak. Size tells how often a clone was seen (once, few, many) or the class of an expanded clone, and some rows leave it out.

TGTGCCAGCAGGTCGAGCGGCTCACCCCTCCACTTT	CASRSSGSPLHF	NA	NA	TRBJ1-6	TRBV28
TGTGCCTGGGGTGACAGGGGGTCCGAGCAGTACTTC	CAWGDRGSEQYF	NA	TRBD1	TRBJ2-7	TRBV30
TGTGCCAGCAGTCTCCGGGGGGGCGTCAATGAGCAGTTCTTC	CASSLRGGVNEQFF	few	TRBD2	TRBJ2-1	TRBV9
TGTGCCAGCAGTTTATCGGGACAGTACGGCTACACCTTC	CASSLSGQYGYTF	NA	TRBD1	TRBJ1-2	TRBV27
TGTGCCAGCAGCTTATACAGGGGGACCTACGAGCAGTACTTC	CASSLYRGTYEQYF	NA	TRBD1	TRBJ2-7	TRBV7-8
TGTGCCAGCAGCCGACGAGGACTTTACAATGAGCAGTTCTTC	CASSRRGLYNEQFF	NA	NA	TRBJ2-1	TRBV7-3
TGTGCCAGCAGTCCCGGGACAGGGGCGAACACTGAAGCTTTCTTT	CASSPGTGANTEAFF	NA	TRBD1	TRBJ1-1	TRBV25-1
TGTGCCAGCAGCACGGGACTAGCGGGAGGGCCTGGGACGCAGTATTTT	CASSTGLAGGPGTQYF	NA	TRBD2	TRBJ2-3	TRBV11-2
TGTGCCAGCAGTTACTCCGGGACAGCCCCGGCCGGGGAGCTGTTTTTT	CASSYSGTAPAGELFF	NA	TRBD1	TRBJ2-2	TRBV6-5
TGTGCCAGCAGCTTAGGCGGGACTAGCGGCCGGAATGAGCAGTTCTTC	CASSLGGTSGRNEQFF	NA	TRBD2	TRBJ2-1	TRBV7-9
TGTGCCAGCAGTTATTTACTTAATTCACCCCTCCACTTT	CASSYLLNSPLHF	NA	NA	TRBJ1-6	TRBV6-5
TGTGCCAGCAGCTGGACGGGGTACGAGCAGTACTTC	CASSWTGYEQYF	few	NA	TRBJ2-7	TRBV5-5
TGTGCCAGCAGCGTCACCTACGAGCAGTACTTC	CASSVTYEQYF	NA	NA	TRBJ2-7	TRBV7-2
TGTGCCAGCAGCACTCTTGGGACTAGCTTCAACGAGCAGTACTTC	CASSTLGTSFNEQYF	NA	TRBD2	TRBJ2-7	TRBV7-8
TGTGCCAGCAGCTCTCAGGACAGGAACTCCTACGAGCAGTACTTC	CASSSQDRNSYEQYF	NA	TRBD1	TRBJ2-7	TRBV9
TGTGCCAGTAGTATAGGTCGGTACTACGAGCAGTACTTC	CASSIGRYYEQYF	NA	NA	TRBJ2-7	TRBV19
TGTGCCAGCAGTCTACTAAAGTACCGGGGGGGCACCGGGGAGCTGTTTTTT	CASSLLKYRGGTGELFF	NA	TRBD2	TRBJ2-2	TRBV28
TGTGCCAGCAGCCAGGCAGGGTATGGCTACACCTTC	CASSQAGYGYTF	NA	NA	TRBJ1-2	TRBV3-1/TRBV3-2
TGTGCCACCAGTTTAACTAGCGGGAGGGCCAATGAGCAGTTCTTC	CATSLTSGRANEQFF	once	TRBD2	TRBJ2-1	TRBV24-1
TGTGCCAGCTCGCCCTCTAGCGGGGGCATCCAAGAGACCCAGTACTTC	CASSPSSGGIQETQYF	once	TRBD2	TRBJ2-5	TRBV18
TGTGCCAGCAGCTTGGCGGGACTAGCGGTCTCCTACAATGAGCAGTTCTTC	CASSLAGLAVSYNEQFF	NA	TRBD2	TRBJ2-1	TRBV5-6
TGCGCCAGCAGCCAAGGTCCCCCGGGACTAGCGGTTATCGGCGCAGATACGCAGTATTTT	CASSQGPPGLAVIGADTQYF	NA	TRBD2	TRBJ2-3	TRBV4-3
TGTGCCAGCACCCTGAGACCTAGCGGGAGGATCACAGATACGCAGTATTTT	CASTLRPSGRITDTQYF	NA	TRBD2	TRBJ2-3	TRBV7-8
TGTGCCACCAGTGACCCGACAGGGCCCGGGGCCAACGTCCTGACTTTC	CATSDPTGPGANVLTF	NA	TRBD1	TRBJ2-6	TRBV24-1
TGCGCCAGCAGCTTGGTAGGGCAGGGCAGTGCCTATGGCTACACCTTC	CASSLVGQGSAYGYTF	NA	NA	TRBJ1-2	TRBV5-1
TGTGCCAGCTCACCGGACCTTAACCTGCAGGGTGAAGAGACCCAGTACTTC	CASSPDLNLQGEETQYF	NA	NA	TRBJ2-5	TRBV18
TGCGCCAGCAGCCAAGATCTCGCTAGCGGGAGAGTAGATGAGCAGTTCTTC	CASSQDLASGRVDEQFF	NA	TRBD2	TRBJ2-1	TRBV4-1